These 7 T cell receptor beta chains were all obtained from the same sample, sequenced in a study of radiation and T cells in renal cell carcinoma. The protocol was immunoSEQ multiplex PCR, while the TCRdb copy is restricted to in-frame clones and leaves out a portion. The top ten hold about 11% of the sample, which has 15,000 to 20,000 clones, about 50% seen once. Treatment specified: 15 Gy SBRT to primary tumor, nephrectomy 4 weeks later. The sequencing used tumor tissue, collected from a patient whose treatment included radiotherapy and nephrectomy. These receptors were taken from a man aged 45-60 years with renal cell carcinoma.

The chain's CDR3 is CASSQSSYGYTF. Written as DNA, the CDR3 is TGTGCCAGCTCACAATCGTCCTATGGCTACACCTTC. This sequence joins TRBV25-1 and TRBJ1-2; D is ambiguous. The CDR3 spans 12 residues. V lost 8 bases and J lost 4, with 11 bases in between. Germline loops: CDR1 MGHDK, CDR2 SYGVNS.

The chain joins TRBV5-1 to TRBJ2-3; unclear D gene. CDR3 length equals 14 residues. With 4 bases removed from V and 0 bases from J, the gap between germline ends came to 9 bases. Germline V gene lookup returns CDR1 SGHRS and CDR2 YFSETQ. Written as DNA, the CDR3 is TGCGCCAGCAGCCAGACTGGGAGCACAGATACGCAGTATTTT. This gives the protein CASSQTGSTDTQYF.

This clone counts as medium-sized. The rearrangement joins TRBV10-3 to TRBJ2-1; D is undetermined. V gave up 0 bases and J gave up 5 bases, with 14 bases separating them. From germline, CDR1 is ENHRY and CDR2 SYGVKD. The CDR3 is 16 residues long. This CDR3 reads CAISESTRSVHNEQFF. CDR3 sequence (DNA): TGTGCCATCAGTGAGTCGACTCGGAGCGTACACAATGAGCAGTTCTTC.

This clone has only one observation. The V and J genes are TRBV5-1 and TRBJ2-7; tentatively, D is TRBD1 or TRBD2 (6 bases each). CDR1 is SGHRS, CDR2 YFSETQ, per germline. This CDR3 spans 16 amino acids. Trimming cost V 0 bases and J 6 bases, with 19 bases left between them. The CDR3 DNA is TGCGCCAGCAGCTTGGGGAACTGGGGGGCGGGATCCGAGCAGTACTTC. This codes for CASSLGNWGAGSEQYF. Full variable domain (outside the CDR3, taken from reference TRBV5-1 and TRBJ2-7): KAGVTQTPRYLIKTRGQQVTLSCSPISGHRSVSWYQQTPGQGLQFLFEYFSETQRNKGNFPGRFSGRQFSNSRSEMNVSTLELGDSALYLCASSLGNWGAGSEQYFGPGTRLTVT.

The CDR3 is CASSFPGGYADTQYF. CDR3 nucleotides: TGTGCCAGCAGCTTTCCAGGGGGCTACGCAGATACGCAGTATTTT. The chain carries TRBV11-2 and TRBJ2-3; 8 bases are a match to TRBD1. The germline V gene encodes CDR1 SGHAT and CDR2 FQNNGV. Losses at the gene ends were 3 bases for V and 4 bases for J; bases not matched to a gene: 6. The CDR3 contains 15 residues. The full variable domain, rest sourced from reference TRBV11-2 and TRBJ2-3, is EAGVAQSPRYKIIEKRQSVAFWCNPISGHATLYWYQQILGQGPKLLIQFQNNGVVDDSQLPKDRFSAERLKGVDSTLKIQPAKLEDSAVYLCASSFPGGYADTQYFGPGTRLTVL.

The gene calls are TRBV4-1 and TRBJ1-2; 7 bases are shared with TRBD1. The germline gives CDR1 MGHRA, CDR2 YSYEKL. Unmatched junction bases numbered 18, after V lost 4 bases and J lost 4 bases. The CDR3 has 18 amino acids. The CDR3 DNA sequence: TGCGCCAGCAGCCTCAGCCTGCAAATGGGGGACAGCCTCTATGGCTACACCTTC. This sequence encodes CASSLSLQMGDSLYGYTF.

This clone showed up just a few times. The V gene is TRBV27, the J gene TRBJ2-2; TRBD2 matches 12 bases. Trimming cost V 4 bases and J 3 bases; bases outside gene matches: 12. The CDR3 spans 19 residues. CDR1 and CDR2 from the germline V gene are MNHEY and SMNVEV (reference sequence). CDR3: CASSSGTPGTSGHTGELFF. In DNA form, the CDR3 reads TGTGCCAGCAGTTCCGGGACCCCCGGGACTAGCGGGCACACCGGGGAGCTGTTTTTT.